This TCR beta chain was recorded in a study of blood T cell repertoires in COVID-19. Everyone who took part was about 18 to 90 years old, and they came from fewer than 25 US areas. Before being deemed recovered, Cohort 3 donors had two negative PCRs, clearance, or symptom resolution. Under the authors' procedure: It was from reference gene primer amplification that nucleated cell counts were estimated. The protocol was immunoSEQ multiplex PCR, while the TCRdb copy is restricted to in-frame clones and leaves out a portion. V and J calls and clone size are those listed in that table; D and trimming were worked out from the DNA. Of 200,000 to 250,000 clones in the sample, 82% were seen once. CDR1 is LNHDA and CDR2 is SQIVND in the germline V gene (reference sequence). V shed 6 bases and J shed 7 bases, with 12 bases lying between them. The length of the CDR3 is 12 residues.

This clonotype was obtained from a woman between 55 and 75 years old who had recovered from COVID-19. The chain joins TRBV19 to TRBJ1-2; tentatively, D is TRBD1 (5 bases). Sample: PBMCs or T cells enriched from blood (not recorded which). The CDR3 spells CASRLGGSGYTF. CDR3 DNA: TGTGCCAGTAGACTGGGGGGAAGTGGCTACACCTTC.